This TCR beta chain was sequenced in a study of cytomegalovirus exposure and HLA in healthy donors. General study findings and limits: The presence/absence work took it that sequencing depth was about the same across donors.

CDR1 and CDR2 (germline): SGDLS, YYNGEE. Trimming removed 3 bases from V and 8 bases from J; junction bases left unmatched: 13. CDR3 length equals 16 residues. In the PCR, 60 Vbeta and 13 Jbeta primers were used. Here immunoSEQ multiplex PCR was the method, and the copy in TCRdb shows in-frame clones only, minus some. In the table there are around 120,000 clones, under 90% of which are singletons. On this clone: Its matching antigen is unknown.

The study sampled nominally healthy donors, though unrecorded immune exposures were likely. This sequence was found in a woman aged 25-40 years in good health and CMV-seronegative. Sequenced: PBMCs. The V gene is TRBV9, the J gene TRBJ2-1, with TRBD2 matching 8 bases. This chain's CDR3 is CASSEGSSGSGDEQFF. In DNA, the CDR3 is TGTGCCAGCAGCGAGGGGTCCAGCGGGAGCGGCGATGAGCAGTTCTTC.